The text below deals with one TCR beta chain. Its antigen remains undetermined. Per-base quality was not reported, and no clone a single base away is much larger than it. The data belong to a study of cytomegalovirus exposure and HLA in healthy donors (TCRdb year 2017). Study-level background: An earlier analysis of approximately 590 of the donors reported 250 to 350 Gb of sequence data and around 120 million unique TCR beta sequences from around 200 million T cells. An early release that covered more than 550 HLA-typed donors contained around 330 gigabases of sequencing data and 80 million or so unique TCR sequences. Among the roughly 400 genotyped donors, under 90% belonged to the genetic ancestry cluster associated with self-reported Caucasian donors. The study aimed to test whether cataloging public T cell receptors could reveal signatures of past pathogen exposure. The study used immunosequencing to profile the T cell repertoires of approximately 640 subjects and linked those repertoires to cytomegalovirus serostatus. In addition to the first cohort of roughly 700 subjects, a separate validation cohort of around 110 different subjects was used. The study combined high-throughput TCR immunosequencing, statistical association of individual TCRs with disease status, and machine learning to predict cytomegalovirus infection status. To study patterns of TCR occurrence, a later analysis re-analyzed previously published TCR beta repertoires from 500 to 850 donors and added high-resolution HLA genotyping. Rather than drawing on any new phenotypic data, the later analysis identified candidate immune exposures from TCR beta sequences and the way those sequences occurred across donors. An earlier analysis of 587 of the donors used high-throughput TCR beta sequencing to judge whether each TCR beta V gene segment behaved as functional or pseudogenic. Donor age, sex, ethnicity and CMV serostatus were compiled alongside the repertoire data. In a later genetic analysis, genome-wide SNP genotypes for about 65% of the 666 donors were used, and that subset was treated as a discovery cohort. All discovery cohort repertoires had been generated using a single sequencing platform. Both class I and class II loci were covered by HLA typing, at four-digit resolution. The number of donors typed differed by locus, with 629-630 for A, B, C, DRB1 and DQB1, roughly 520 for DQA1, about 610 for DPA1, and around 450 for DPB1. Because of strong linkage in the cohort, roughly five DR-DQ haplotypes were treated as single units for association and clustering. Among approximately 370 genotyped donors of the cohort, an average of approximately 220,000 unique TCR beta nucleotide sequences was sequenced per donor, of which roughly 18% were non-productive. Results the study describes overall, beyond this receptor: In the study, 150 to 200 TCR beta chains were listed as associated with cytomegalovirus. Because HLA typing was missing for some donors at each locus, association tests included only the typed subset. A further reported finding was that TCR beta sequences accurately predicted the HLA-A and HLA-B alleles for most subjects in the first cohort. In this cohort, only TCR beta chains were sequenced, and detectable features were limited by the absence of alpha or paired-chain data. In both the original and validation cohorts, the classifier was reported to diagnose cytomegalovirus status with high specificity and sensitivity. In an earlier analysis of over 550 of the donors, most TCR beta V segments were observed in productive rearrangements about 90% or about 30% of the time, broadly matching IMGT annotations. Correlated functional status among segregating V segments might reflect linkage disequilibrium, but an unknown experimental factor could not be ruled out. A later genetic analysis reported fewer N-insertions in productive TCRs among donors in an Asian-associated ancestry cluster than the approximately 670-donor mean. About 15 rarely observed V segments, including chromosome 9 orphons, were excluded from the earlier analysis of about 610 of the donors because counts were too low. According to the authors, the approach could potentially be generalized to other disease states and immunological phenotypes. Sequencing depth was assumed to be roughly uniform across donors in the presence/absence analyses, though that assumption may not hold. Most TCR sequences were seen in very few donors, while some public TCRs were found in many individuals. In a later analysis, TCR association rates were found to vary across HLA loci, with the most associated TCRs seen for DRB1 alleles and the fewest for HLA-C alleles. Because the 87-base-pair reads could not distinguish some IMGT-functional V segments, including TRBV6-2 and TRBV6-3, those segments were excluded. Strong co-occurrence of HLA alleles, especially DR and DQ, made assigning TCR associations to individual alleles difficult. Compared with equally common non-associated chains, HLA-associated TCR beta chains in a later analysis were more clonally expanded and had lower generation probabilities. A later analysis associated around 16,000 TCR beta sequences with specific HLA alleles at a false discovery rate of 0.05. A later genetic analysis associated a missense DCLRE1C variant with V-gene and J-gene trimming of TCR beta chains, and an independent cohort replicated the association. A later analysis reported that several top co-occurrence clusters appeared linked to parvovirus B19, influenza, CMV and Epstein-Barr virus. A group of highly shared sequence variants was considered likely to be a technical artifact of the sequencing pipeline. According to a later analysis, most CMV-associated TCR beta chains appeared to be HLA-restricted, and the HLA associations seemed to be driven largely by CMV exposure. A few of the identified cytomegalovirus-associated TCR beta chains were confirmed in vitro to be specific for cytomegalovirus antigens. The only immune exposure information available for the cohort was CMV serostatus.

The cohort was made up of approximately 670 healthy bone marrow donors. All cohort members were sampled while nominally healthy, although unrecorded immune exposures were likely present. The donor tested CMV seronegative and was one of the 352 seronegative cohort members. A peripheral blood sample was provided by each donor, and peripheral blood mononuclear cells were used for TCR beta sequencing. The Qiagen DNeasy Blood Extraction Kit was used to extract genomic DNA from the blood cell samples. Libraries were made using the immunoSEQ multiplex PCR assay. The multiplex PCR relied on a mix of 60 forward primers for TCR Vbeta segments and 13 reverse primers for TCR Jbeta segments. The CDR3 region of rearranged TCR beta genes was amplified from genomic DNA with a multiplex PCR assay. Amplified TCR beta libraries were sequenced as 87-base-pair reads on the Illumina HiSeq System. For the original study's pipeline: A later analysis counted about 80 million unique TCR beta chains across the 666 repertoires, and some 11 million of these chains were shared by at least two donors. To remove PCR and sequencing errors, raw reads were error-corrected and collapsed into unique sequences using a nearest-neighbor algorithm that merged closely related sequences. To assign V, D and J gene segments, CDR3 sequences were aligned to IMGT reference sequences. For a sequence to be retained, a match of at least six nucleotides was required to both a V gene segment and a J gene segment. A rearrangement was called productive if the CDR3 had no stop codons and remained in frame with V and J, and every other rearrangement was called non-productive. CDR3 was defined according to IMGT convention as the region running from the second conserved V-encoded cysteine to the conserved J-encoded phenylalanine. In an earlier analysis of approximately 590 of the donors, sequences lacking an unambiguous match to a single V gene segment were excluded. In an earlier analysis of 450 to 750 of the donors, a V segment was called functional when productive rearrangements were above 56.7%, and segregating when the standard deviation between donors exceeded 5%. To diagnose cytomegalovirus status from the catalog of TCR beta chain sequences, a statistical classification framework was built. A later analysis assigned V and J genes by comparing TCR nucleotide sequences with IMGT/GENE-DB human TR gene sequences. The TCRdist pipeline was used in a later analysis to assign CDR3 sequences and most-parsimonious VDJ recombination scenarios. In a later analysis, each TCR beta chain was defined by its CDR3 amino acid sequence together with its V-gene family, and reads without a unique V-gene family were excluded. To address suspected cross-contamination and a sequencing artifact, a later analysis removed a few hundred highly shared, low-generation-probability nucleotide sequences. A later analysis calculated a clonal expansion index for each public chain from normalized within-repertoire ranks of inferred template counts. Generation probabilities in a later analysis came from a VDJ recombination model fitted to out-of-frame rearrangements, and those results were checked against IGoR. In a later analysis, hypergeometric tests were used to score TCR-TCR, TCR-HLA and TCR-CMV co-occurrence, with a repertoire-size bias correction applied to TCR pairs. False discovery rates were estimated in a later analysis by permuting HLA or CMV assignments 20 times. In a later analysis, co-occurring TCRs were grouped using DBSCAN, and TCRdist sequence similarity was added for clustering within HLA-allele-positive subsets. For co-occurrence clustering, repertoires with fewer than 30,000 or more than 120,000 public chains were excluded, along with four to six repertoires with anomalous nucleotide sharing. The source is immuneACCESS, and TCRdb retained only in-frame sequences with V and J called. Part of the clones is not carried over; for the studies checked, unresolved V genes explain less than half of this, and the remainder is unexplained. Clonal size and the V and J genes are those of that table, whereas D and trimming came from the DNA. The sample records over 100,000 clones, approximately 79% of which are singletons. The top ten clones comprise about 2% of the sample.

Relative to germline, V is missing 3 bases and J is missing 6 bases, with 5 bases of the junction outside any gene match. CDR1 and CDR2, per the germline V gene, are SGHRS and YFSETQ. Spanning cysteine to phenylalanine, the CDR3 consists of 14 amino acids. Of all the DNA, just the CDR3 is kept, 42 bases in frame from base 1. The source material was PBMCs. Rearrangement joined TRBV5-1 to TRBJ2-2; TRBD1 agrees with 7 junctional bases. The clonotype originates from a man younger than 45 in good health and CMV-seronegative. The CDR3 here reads CASSSTGVAGELFF. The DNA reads TGCGCCAGCAGCTCAACAGGGGTGGCCGGGGAGCTGTTTTTT.